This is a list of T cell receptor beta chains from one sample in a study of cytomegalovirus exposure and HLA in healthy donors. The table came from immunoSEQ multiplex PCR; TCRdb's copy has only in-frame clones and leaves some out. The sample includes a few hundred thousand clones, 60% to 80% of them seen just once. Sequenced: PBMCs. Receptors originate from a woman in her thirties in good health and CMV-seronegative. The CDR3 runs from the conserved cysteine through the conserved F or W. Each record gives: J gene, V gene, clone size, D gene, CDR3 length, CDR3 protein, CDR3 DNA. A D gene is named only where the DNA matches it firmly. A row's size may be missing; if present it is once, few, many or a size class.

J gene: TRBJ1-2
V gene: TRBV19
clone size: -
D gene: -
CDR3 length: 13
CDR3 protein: CASSPQDTYGYTF
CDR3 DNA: TGTGCCAGTAGTCCCCAGGACACATATGGCTACACCTTC

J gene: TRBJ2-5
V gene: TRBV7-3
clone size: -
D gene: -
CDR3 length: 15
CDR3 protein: CASSSGLTGAETQYF
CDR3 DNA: TGTGCCAGCAGCTCCGGCCTGACTGGGGCGGAGACCCAGTACTTC

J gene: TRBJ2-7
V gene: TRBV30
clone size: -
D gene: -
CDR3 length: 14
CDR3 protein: CAWSVGQGGYEQYF
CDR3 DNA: TGTGCCTGGAGTGTAGGGCAGGGGGGCTACGAGCAGTACTTC

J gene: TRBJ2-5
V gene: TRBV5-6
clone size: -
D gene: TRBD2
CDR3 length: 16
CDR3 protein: CASSFLLAGEGETQYF
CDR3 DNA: TGTGCCAGCAGCTTCCTTCTAGCGGGGGAAGGGGAGACCCAGTACTTC

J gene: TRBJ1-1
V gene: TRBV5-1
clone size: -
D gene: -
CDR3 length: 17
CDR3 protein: CASSLGQGMDMNTEAFF
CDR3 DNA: TGCGCCAGCAGCTTAGGGCAGGGCATGGACATGAACACTGAAGCTTTCTTT

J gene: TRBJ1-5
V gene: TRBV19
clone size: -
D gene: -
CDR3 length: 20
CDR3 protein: CASSIQTRGAERGIYQPQHF
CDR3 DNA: TGTGCCAGTAGTATCCAGACCAGGGGCGCTGAGAGGGGTATTTATCAGCCCCAGCATTTT

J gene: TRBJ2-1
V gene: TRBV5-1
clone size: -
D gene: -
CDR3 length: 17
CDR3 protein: CASSLEGWASSYNEQFF
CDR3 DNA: TGCGCCAGCAGCTTGGAAGGCTGGGCCAGCTCCTACAATGAGCAGTTCTTC

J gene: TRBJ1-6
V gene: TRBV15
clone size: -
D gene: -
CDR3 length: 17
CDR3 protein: CATSRDLGAPYNSPLHF
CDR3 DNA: TGTGCCACCAGCAGAGATCTGGGAGCTCCCTATAATTCACCCCTCCACTTT

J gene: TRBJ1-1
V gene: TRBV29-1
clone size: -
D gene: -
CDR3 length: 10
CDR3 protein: CSAYQAEAFF
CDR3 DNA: TGCAGCGCCTACCAGGCTGAAGCTTTCTTT

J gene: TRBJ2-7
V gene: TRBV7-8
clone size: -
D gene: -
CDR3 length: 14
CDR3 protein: CASSLAAGTYEQYF
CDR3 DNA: TGTGCCAGCAGCTTAGCGGCAGGGACCTACGAGCAGTACTTC

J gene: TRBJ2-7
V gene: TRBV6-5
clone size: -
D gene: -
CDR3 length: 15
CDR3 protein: CASSYSKAGRDEQYF
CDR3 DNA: TGTGCCAGCAGTTACTCTAAAGCAGGCAGGGACGAGCAGTACTTC

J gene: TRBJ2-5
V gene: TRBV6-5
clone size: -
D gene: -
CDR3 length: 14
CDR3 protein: CASRRQTAGETQYF
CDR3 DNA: TGTGCCAGCAGAAGACAGACAGCAGGGGAGACCCAGTACTTC

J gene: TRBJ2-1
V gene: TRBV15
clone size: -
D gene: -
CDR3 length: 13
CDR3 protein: CATSVGGSVGQFF
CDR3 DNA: TGTGCCACCAGCGTTGGTGGGAGTGTTGGGCAGTTCTTC

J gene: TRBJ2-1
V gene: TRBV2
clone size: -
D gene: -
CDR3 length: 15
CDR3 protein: CASTLTVGLHNEQFF
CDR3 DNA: TGTGCCAGCACCTTAACGGTGGGGCTCCACAATGAGCAGTTCTTC

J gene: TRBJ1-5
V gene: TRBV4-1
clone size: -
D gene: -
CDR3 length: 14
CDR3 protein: CASSDRDNNQPQHF
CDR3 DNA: TGCGCCAGCAGCGACCGGGACAACAATCAGCCCCAGCATTTT

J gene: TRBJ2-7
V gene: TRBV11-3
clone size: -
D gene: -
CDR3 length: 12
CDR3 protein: CASSTQGYEQYF
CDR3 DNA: TGTGCCAGCAGCACCCAGGGGTACGAGCAGTACTTC

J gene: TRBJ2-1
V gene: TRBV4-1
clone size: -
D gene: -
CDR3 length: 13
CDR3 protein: CASSQDGPPKQFF
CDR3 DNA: TGCGCCAGCAGCCAAGATGGGCCCCCTAAGCAGTTCTTC

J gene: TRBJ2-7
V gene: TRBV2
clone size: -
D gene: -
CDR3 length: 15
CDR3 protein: CASSPTRDGLYEQYF
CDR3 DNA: TGTGCCAGCAGTCCTACGCGGGACGGACTTTACGAGCAGTACTTC

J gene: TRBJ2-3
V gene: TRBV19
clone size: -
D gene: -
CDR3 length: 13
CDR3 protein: CASSIEPGDTQYF
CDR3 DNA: TGTGCCAGTAGTATCGAACCAGGGGATACGCAGTATTTT

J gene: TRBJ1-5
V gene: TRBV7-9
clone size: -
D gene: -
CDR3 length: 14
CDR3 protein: CASSLDQGRQPQHF
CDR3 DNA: TGTGCCAGCAGCTTAGATCAGGGTCGACAGCCCCAGCATTTT

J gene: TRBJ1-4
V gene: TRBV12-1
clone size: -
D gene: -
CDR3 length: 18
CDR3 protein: CAISHVAVPGTGFEKLFF
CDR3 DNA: TGTGCCATCAGCCATGTTGCCGTCCCCGGGACAGGGTTTGAAAAACTGTTTTTT

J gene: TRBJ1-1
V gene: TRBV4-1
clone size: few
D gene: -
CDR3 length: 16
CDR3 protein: CASSQVPGLIGTEAFF
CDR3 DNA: TGCGCCAGCAGCCAAGTCCCGGGACTTATCGGCACTGAAGCTTTCTTT

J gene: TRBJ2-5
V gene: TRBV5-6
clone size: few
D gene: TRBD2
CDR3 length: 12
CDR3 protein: CASSWGGETQYF
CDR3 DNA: TGTGCCAGCAGCTGGGGGGGGGAGACCCAGTACTTC

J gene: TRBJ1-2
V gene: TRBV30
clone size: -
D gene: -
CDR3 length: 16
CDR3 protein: CAWGEIRGAGDYGYTF
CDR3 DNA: TGTGCCTGGGGTGAAATCCGGGGGGCCGGGGACTATGGCTACACCTTC

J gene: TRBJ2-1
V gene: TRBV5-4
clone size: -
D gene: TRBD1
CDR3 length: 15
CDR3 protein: CASSPGTGAYNEQFF
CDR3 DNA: TGTGCCAGCAGCCCGGGGACAGGGGCTTACAATGAGCAGTTCTTC

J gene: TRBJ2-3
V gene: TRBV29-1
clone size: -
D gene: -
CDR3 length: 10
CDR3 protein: CSVDRDTQYF
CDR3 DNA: TGCAGCGTTGACCGGGATACGCAGTATTTT

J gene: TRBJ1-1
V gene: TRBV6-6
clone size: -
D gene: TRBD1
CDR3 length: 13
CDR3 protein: CASSSTGPLGAFF
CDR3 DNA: TGTGCCAGCAGTTCGACAGGGCCGTTGGGAGCTTTCTTT

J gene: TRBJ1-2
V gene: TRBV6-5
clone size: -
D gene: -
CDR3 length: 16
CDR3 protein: CASSNLAGTKKGGYTF
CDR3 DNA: TGTGCCAGCAGTAACTTAGCCGGGACAAAAAAGGGAGGCTACACCTTC

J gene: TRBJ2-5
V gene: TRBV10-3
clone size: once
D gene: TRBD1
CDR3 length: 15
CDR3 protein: CAISESRQGGETQYF
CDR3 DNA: TGTGCCATCAGTGAGTCCAGACAGGGTGGGGAGACCCAGTACTTC

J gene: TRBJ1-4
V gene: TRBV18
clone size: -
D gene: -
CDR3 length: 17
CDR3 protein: CASSPELSPEGDEKLFF
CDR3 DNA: TGTGCCAGCTCACCAGAGCTGAGCCCAGAAGGAGATGAAAAACTGTTTTTT

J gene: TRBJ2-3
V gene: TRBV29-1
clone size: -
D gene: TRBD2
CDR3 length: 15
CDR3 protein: CSVGGGSFGPDTQYF
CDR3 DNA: TGCAGCGTTGGCGGCGGGAGTTTCGGCCCAGATACGCAGTATTTT

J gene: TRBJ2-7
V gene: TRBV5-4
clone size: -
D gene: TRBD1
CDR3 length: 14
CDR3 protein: CASSLQGSSYEQYF
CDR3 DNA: TGTGCCAGCAGCTTACAGGGGAGCTCCTACGAGCAGTACTTC

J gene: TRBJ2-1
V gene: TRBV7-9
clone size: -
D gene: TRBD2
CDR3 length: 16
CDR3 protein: CASSLSGGGRANEQFF
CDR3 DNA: TGTGCCAGCAGCTTATCCGGTGGCGGGAGGGCGAATGAGCAGTTCTTC

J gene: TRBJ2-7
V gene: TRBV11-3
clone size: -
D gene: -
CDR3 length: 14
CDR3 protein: CASSFGGGSYEQYF
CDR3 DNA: TGTGCCAGCAGCTTTGGAGGTGGGTCCTACGAGCAGTACTTC

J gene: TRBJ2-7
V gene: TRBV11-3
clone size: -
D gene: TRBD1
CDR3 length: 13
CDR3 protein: CASSLVQGNEQYF
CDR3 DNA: TGTGCCAGCAGCTTAGTACAGGGGAACGAGCAGTACTTC